These 21 T cell receptor beta chains share one sample of origin, sequenced in a study of T cells in Graves' hyperthyroidism and ophthalmopathy. RNA transcripts served as the template for amplifying TCR beta CDR3 regions. First-round RT-PCR of the TCR CDR3 relied on the HTBI primer set. In TCRdb, the multiplex PCR reads were re-called with MiXCR into one record per CDR3 protein. The sample holds around 250,000 distinct CDR3 sequences, 14% to 15% seen once. Sequenced material: blood. The receptor source for this set is a middle-aged woman with Graves' hyperthyroidism that later progressed to Graves' ophthalmopathy.

This clonotype was recorded at least ten times. This chain joins TRBV18 and TRBJ2-3; 13 bases agree with TRBD2. The CDR3 consists of 18 residues. V trimming: 1 base; J trimming: 3 bases; junction bases outside the gene matches: 7. CDR1 is KGHSH, CDR2 LQKENI, per germline. This chain's CDR3 is CASSPLPPLAGGTDTQYF. CDR3 bases: TGTGCCAGCTCACCACTCCCCCCACTAGCGGGAGGGACAGATACGCAGTATTTT.

V usage is TRBV30 and J usage is TRBJ2-2; D remains unclear. The CDR3 length is 15 residues. CDR1 GTSNPN and CDR2 SVGIG come from the germline V gene (reference sequence). The germline V and J ends were trimmed by 7 bases and 0 bases, with 15 bases remaining between them. Here the CDR3 DNA reads TGTGCCTTCCTCTTTAGCCGAGCGAACACCGGGGAGCTGTTTTTT. It translates to CAFLFSRANTGELFF.

This clonotype has at least ten counts. The J gene is TRBJ2-3, the V gene TRBV5-1, with 7 bases identical to TRBD1. This CDR3 spans 14 amino acids. Germline assignment: CDR1 SGHRS and CDR2 YFSETQ. The junction had 7 bases not matched to a gene; V was cut back by 3 bases and J by 6 bases. CDR3: CASSSTGPGDTQYF. Here the CDR3 DNA reads TGCGCCAGCAGCTCGACAGGGCCGGGGGATACGCAGTATTTT.

Details on this clonotype: Since a much larger clone is just one base distant, this may be a read error. This chain connects TRBV29-1 to TRBJ2-2; D may correspond to TRBD1 or TRBD2 (5 bases each). This CDR3 has 14 amino acids. Deletions cut 2 bases from V and 7 bases from J, with 14 bases between. Per the germline V gene, CDR1 is SQVTM and CDR2 is ANQGSEA. The CDR3 protein is CSVELIEGIGELFF. The CDR3 DNA sequence: TGCAGCGTTGAACTCATAGAGGGGATCGGGGAGCTGTTTTTT.

This clonotype was picked up many times. This sequence joins TRBV7-9 and TRBJ2-3, with 9 bases that match TRBD1. Germline V gene lookup returns CDR1 SEHNR and CDR2 FQNEAQ (reference sequence). The ends lost 6 bases at V and 0 bases at J; junction bases unmatched: 4. The CDR3 runs to 15 residues. The CDR3 coding sequence is TGTGCCAGCAGACAACAGGGGGCTAGCACAGATACGCAGTATTTT. As protein: CASRQQGASTDTQYF.

This clonotype was counted ten times or more. This rearrangement joins TRBV11-2 to TRBJ2-3; no reliable D call. The V gene lost 5 bases and the J gene lost 7 bases, with 7 bases spanning the gap. The germline V gene encodes CDR1 SGHAT and CDR2 FQNNGV. The CDR3 is 11 residues long. The CDR3 DNA reads TGTGCCAGCAGCGGGTGGTATACGCAGTATTTT. It encodes CASSGWYTQYF.

This clonotype was seen repeatedly, ten times or more. The rearrangement uses TRBV7-9 and TRBJ2-2, with 8 bases identical to TRBD2. The germline V gene encodes CDR1 SEHNR and CDR2 FQNEAQ (reference sequence). The CDR3 is made up of 14 amino acids. Trimming removed 5 bases from V and 6 bases from J; junction bases left unmatched: 5. The DNA for the CDR3 is TGTGCCAGCAGCCCCGGAGCGGGGGCCGGGGAGCTGTTTTTT. Residues: CASSPGAGAGELFF.

In this sample, this clonotype turned up many times. J is TRBJ1-1 and V is TRBV2; D is unresolved. CDR1 SNHLY and CDR2 FYNNEI come from the germline V gene. The V end was cut by 6 bases, the J end by 0 bases, with 11 bases between. The CDR3 runs to 14 residues. The CDR3 reads CASRSRNLNTEAFF. CDR3 bases: TGTGCCAGCAGGAGCAGGAACTTGAACACTGAAGCTTTCTTT.

This clonotype came up many times. The chain combines TRBV2 with TRBJ1-5; TRBD1 might be the D (6 bases). Trimming took off 7 bases at V and 2 bases at J, with 12 bases between the two ends. The CDR3 runs to 14 residues. Germline loops: CDR1 SNHLY, CDR2 FYNNEI. The CDR3 nucleotides read TGTGCCAGCACCCCGGACAGAGGCAATCAGCCCCAGCATTTT. It is translated as CASTPDRGNQPQHF.

This clonotype was seen many times. The chain recombines TRBV11-2 with TRBJ1-6; TRBD1 aligns across 10 bases. V gave up 6 bases and J gave up 9 bases; unmatched junction bases: 11. The CDR3 runs to 16 residues. The germline CDR1 and CDR2 sequences are SGHAT and FQNNGV. DNA of the CDR3: TGTGCCAGCAGTCAGGGAATGGGGGACAGGGGTTCACCCCTCCACTTT. Residues: CASSQGMGDRGSPLHF. The whole variable domain, remainder taken from reference TRBV11-2 and TRBJ1-6, is EAGVAQSPRYKIIEKRQSVAFWCNPISGHATLYWYQQILGQGPKLLIQFQNNGVVDDSQLPKDRFSAERLKGVDSTLKIQPAKLEDSAVYLCASSQGMGDRGSPLHFGNGTRLTVT.

This clonotype showed up just once. The V call is TRBV6-1, the J call TRBJ1-3, with 8 bases matching TRBD1. This CDR3 has 17 residues. Germline V gives CDR1 MNHNS, CDR2 SASEGT. Trimming at V came to 0 bases and at J to 0 bases, leaving 4 bases not matched to a gene. In DNA form, the CDR3 reads TGTGCCAGCAGTGAAGCGCACAGGGGGAGCTCTGGAAACACCATATATTTT. Protein: CASSEAHRGSSGNTIYF.

Concerning this clonotype itself: Given a much more abundant clone one base away, this may be a read error. The rearrangement links TRBV28 to TRBJ2-7; TRBD2 agrees at 11 bases. CDR3 length: 14 amino acids. V was clipped by 6 bases and J by 3 bases; unmatched bases: 4. In germline, CDR1 is MDHEN, CDR2 SYDVKM. Here the CDR3 DNA reads TGTGCCAGCAGATCGGGACTAGCGGTCTACGAGCAGTACTTC. This codes for CASRSGLAVYEQYF.

This clonotype was counted ten times or more. The chain carries TRBV28 and TRBJ2-2; D unclear. Germline V lookup: CDR1 MDHEN, CDR2 SYDVKM. V was shortened by 8 bases and J by 9 bases, with 13 bases between the two germline ends. The CDR3 spans 12 residues. In nucleotides, the CDR3 is TGTGCCAGCTCCCTAGGGCGCCGGGAGCTGTTTTTT. Amino acids: CASSLGRRELFF.

Turning to this clonotype: A read error may explain this, as a much larger clone is one base away. The CDR3 DNA follows: TGTGCCAGCAGTTCAAGGTCAGGGGGCCCCTACGAGCAGTACTTC. Its translation is CASSSRSGGPYEQYF. The chain couples TRBV27 to TRBJ2-7; the match to TRBD1 covers 8 bases. The CDR3 contains 15 residues. The germline gives CDR1 MNHEY, CDR2 SMNVEV (reference sequence). J lost 2 bases, V lost 4 bases, and 7 bases had no gene match.

This clonotype was counted a few times. This chain uses TRBV3-1 with TRBJ2-7; 7 positions agree with TRBD1. The CDR3 runs 14 residues. Losses at the gene ends were 4 bases for V and 4 bases for J; bases not matched to a gene: 7. Germline V CDR1 and CDR2: LGHDT, YNNKEL (reference sequence). The CDR3 nucleotides read TGTGCCAGCAGCCTCTCCGGGACAGCTTACGAGCAGTACTTC. The encoded protein is CASSLSGTAYEQYF.

At least ten counts were recorded for this clonotype. The chain recombines TRBV19 with TRBJ1-2, with 7 bases that match TRBD1. V gave up 9 bases and J gave up 2 bases; unmatched junction bases: 6. This CDR3 has 13 amino acids. The germline V gene has CDR1 LNHDA and CDR2 SQIVND (reference sequence). DNA for the CDR3: TGTGCCAGCGCCCGACAGGGAAACTATGGCTACACCTTC. Translation: CASARQGNYGYTF.

This clonotype has a count of ten or more. The chain joins TRBV5-1 to TRBJ2-3; a weak D match, TRBD2 (5 bases). Germline CDR1 and CDR2: SGHRS and YFSETQ. CDR3 length: 14 residues. V dropped 4 bases and J dropped 1 base, with 10 bases sitting between them. CDR3 coding DNA: TGCGCCAGCAGCCCCAATAGCGGCACAGATACGCAGTATTTT. It encodes CASSPNSGTDTQYF.

The chain recombines TRBV7-3 with TRBJ1-4; a possible D gene is TRBD1 (5 bases). V lost 5 bases, J lost 3 bases, and 19 bases lay in between. Germline CDR1 SGHTA, CDR2 FQGTGA. The CDR3 runs to 17 residues. Here the CDR3 DNA reads TGTGCCAGCAGCCCCCTGGGGGGGGGGGACTCTAATGAAAAACTGTTTTTT. Translating gives CASSPLGGGDSNEKLFF.

Ten or more counts support this clonotype. J is TRBJ2-2 and V is TRBV27; D not resolved. The germline gives CDR1 MNHEY, CDR2 SMNVEV (reference sequence). This CDR3 spans 13 amino acids. The germline V and J ends were trimmed by 1 base and 5 bases, with 5 bases remaining between them. The CDR3 nucleotides read TGTGCCAGCAGTTTATGGGATACCGGGGAGCTGTTTTTT. Its translation: CASSLWDTGELFF.

This clonotype was observed many times. This rearrangement joins TRBV10-3 to TRBJ1-2; 7 bases map to TRBD1. V gave up 3 bases and J gave up 4 bases; unmatched junction bases: 5. From germline, CDR1 is ENHRY and CDR2 SYGVKD. The CDR3 is 14 residues long. In nucleotides, the CDR3 is TGTGCCATCAGTGACTCGCAGGGGGGCTATGGCTACACCTTC. It encodes CAISDSQGGYGYTF.

The sample holds many counts of this clonotype. This rearrangement joins TRBV28 to TRBJ2-4, with 7 bases that match TRBD2. This CDR3 is 16 amino acids long. Germline V CDR1 and CDR2: MDHEN, SYDVKM. V dropped 7 bases and J dropped 0; count of bases not matched to a gene: 9. For the CDR3, the DNA is TGTGCCAGCAATGGACTAGAGCCCCTAGCCAAAAACATTCAGTACTTC. This encodes CASNGLEPLAKNIQYF.